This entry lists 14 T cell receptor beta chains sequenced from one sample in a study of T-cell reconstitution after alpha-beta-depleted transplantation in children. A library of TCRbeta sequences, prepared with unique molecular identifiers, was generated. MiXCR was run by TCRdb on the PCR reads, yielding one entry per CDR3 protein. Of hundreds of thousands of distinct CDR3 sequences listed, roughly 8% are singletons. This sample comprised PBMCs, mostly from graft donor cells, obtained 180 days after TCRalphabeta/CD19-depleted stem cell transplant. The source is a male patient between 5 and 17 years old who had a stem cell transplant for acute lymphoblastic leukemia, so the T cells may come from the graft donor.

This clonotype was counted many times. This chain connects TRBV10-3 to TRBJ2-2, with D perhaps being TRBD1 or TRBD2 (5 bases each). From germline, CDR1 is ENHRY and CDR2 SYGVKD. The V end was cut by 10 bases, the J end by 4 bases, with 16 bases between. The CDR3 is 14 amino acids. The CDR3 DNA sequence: TGTGCCAGCACCCAGGGACGGGGCACCGGGGAGCTGTTTTTT. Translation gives CASTQGRGTGELFF.

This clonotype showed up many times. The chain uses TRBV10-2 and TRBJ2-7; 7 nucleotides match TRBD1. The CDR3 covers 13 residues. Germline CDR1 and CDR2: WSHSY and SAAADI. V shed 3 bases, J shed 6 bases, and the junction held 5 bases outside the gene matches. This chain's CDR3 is CASSEGDRAEQYF. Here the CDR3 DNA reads TGCGCCAGCAGTGAAGGGGACAGAGCCGAGCAGTACTTC.

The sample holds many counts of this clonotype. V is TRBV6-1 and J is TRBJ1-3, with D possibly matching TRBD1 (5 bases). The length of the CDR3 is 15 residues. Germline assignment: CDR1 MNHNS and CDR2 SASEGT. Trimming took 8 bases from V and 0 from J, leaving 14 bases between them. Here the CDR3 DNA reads TGTGCCAGCTCATTTTTACAGGACTCTGGAAACACCATATATTTT. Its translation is CASSFLQDSGNTIYF.

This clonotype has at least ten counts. This CDR3 reads CASSPRNRDNTEAFF. The CDR3 DNA reads TGTGCCAGCTCACCAAGGAACAGGGACAACACTGAAGCTTTCTTT. This chain links TRBV18 with TRBJ1-1, with D possibly TRBD1 on 6 matching bases. Trimming took off 2 bases at V and 2 bases at J, with 12 bases between the two ends. The germline V gene encodes CDR1 KGHSH and CDR2 LQKENI. The CDR3 length is 15 residues.

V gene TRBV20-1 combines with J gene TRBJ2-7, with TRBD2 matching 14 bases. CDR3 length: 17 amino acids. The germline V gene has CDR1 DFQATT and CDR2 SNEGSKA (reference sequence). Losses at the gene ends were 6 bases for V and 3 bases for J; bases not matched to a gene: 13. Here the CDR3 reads CSAPTSGGAGFIYEQYF. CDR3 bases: TGCAGTGCCCCGACTAGCGGGGGGGCCGGTTTTATCTACGAGCAGTACTTC.

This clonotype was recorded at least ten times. The CDR3 DNA is TGTGCCAGCAGCGTAGGCCCCACCGCTTCACCCCTCCACTTT. Its protein is CASSVGPTASPLHF. The chain combines TRBV9 with TRBJ1-6; no definite D call. The CDR3 length is 14 residues. V gave up 0 bases and J gave up 9 bases, with 10 bases separating them. The germline V gene encodes CDR1 SGDLS and CDR2 YYNGEE.

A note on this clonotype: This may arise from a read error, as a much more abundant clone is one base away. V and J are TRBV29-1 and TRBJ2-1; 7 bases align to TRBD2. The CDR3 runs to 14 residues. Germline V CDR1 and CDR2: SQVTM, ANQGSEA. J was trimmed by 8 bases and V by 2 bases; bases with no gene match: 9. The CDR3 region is CSVERSLADDEQFF. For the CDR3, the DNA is TGCAGCGTTGAAAGGAGTCTAGCGGACGATGAGCAGTTCTTC.

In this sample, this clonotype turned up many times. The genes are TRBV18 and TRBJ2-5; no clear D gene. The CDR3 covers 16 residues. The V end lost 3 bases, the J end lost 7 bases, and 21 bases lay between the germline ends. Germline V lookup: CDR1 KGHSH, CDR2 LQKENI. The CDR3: CASSPLPQDVRVTQYF. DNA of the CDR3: TGTGCCAGCTCACCGCTACCCCAGGATGTTCGGGTGACCCAGTACTTC.

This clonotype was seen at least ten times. The CDR3 loop is CASSTTSGASNEQYF. CDR3 bases: TGTGCCAGTAGTACTACTAGCGGGGCATCTAACGAGCAGTACTTC. This rearrangement joins TRBV19 to TRBJ2-7; TRBD2 aligns across 10 bases. Germline trimming cut 4 bases from V and 5 bases from J; bases unmatched to any gene: 8. Per germline, CDR1 LNHDA and CDR2 SQIVND (reference sequence). The CDR3 has 15 amino acids.

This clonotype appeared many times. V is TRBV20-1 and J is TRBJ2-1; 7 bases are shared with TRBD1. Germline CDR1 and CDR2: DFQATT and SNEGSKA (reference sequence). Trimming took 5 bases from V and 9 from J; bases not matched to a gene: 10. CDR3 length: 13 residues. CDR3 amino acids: CSARSTGLGEQFF. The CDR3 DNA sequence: TGCAGTGCTCGATCGACAGGGTTAGGTGAGCAGTTCTTC.

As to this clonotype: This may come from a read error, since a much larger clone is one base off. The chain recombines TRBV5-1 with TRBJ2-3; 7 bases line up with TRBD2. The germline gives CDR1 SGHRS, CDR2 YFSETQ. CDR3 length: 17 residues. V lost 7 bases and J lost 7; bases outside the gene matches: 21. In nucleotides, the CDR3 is TGCGCCAGCTTCCAAGGCGCTAGCGGCGAATTTCCTTATACGCAGTATTTT. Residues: CASFQGASGEFPYTQYF.

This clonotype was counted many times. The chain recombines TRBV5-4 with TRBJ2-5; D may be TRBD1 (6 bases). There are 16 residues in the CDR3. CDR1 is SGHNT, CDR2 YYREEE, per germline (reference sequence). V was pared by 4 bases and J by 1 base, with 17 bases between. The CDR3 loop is CASSPTGARGQETQYF. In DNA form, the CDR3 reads TGTGCCAGCAGCCCGACAGGAGCTAGGGGCCAAGAGACCCAGTACTTC.

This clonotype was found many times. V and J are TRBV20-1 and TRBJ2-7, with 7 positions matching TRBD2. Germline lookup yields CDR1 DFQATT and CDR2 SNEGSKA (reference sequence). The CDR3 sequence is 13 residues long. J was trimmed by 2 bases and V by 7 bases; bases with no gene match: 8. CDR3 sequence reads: CSGRGDLPYEQYF. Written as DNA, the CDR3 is TGCAGTGGTCGGGGGGACTTACCCTACGAGCAGTACTTC.

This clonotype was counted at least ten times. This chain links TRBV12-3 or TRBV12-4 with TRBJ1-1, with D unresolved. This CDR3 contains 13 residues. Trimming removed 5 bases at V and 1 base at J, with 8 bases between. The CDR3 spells CASSPSWNTEAFF. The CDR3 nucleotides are TGTGCCAGCAGTCCCTCCTGGAACACTGAAGCTTTCTTT.